The clone carrying this T cell receptor (beta chain) was detected many times. Its antigen is as yet unknown. Together with a sample-barcoded 5' primer, a J-beta primer mix was included in a second PCR lasting about 7 to 12 cycles. TCRdb reanalysed the 5' RACE reads using MiXCR and keeps one entry per CDR3 protein. The sample holds roughly 650,000 distinct CDR3 sequences; about 30% are singletons and the top ten take approximately 15%. The germline V and J ends were trimmed by 5 bases and 2 bases, with 13 bases remaining between them. The CDR3 length is 16 residues. The data are from a study of blood T cells in healthy people across ages. Study at large: Capture via template switching afforded approximately one barcoded beta molecule per two T cells. Study-wide results and limits: With unsorted PBMCs, a conclusive comparison of naive versus antigen-experienced cells was not possible. Strong correlation was found linking TCR beta diversity to naive T cell percentage.

Total RNA extracted from each sample amounted to at least 6 micrograms. The chain couples TRBV12-3 or TRBV12-4 to TRBJ2-6; the D is unclear. Sequenced material: blood. This receptor was taken from an elderly woman in good health. The DNA of the CDR3 is TGTGCCAGCAGTCCGGAGCTCTGGCCTGGGGCCAACGTCCTGACTTTC. Translated: CASSPELWPGANVLTF.